This T cell receptor beta chain came from a study of blood T cell repertoires in COVID-19. On the study more broadly: The United States, Italy and Spain were the sources of the acute and convalescent COVID-19 samples. PBMCs, B-cell-depleted T cells, or T cells provided the cDNA or gDNA that made up the material.

The CDR3 runs 15 residues. From germline, CDR1 is LGHDT and CDR2 YNNKEL (reference sequence). V lost 3 bases and J lost 1; bases outside the gene matches: 5. Original analysis: Estimation of nucleated cell counts was performed using reference gene primer amplification. Libraries were prepared by immunoSEQ multiplex PCR; TCRdb keeps only in-frame clonotypes and omits some of them. That table supplies the V and J calls and clone size; D and trimming were determined from the DNA. This sample carries about 370,000 clones, 80% to 90% of them seen once, and the ten largest clones take 8.5% to 12%. The Seattle patients joined while their infection was active and were tracked longitudinally afterward.

The chain has TRBV3-1 (or the pseudogene TRBV3-2) and TRBJ1-1, with 7 bases that match TRBD1. The receptor was isolated from a woman in her twenties or thirties with COVID-19, enrolled during active disease. The sample comprised peripheral blood. The CDR3 DNA reads TGTGCCAGCAGCCATTTCCGGGACAGGAACACTGAAGCTTTCTTT. Protein sequence: CASSHFRDRNTEAFF.